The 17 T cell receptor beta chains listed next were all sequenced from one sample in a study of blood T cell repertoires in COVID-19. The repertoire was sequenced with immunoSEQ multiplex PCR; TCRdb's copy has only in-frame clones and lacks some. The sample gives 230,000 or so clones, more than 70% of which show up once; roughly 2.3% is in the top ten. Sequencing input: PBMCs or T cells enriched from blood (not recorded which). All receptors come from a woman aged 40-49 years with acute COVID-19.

CDR3 in DNA: TGCGCCAGCAGTGAGGGTTTAGGGACAGGGGCCAACGTCCTGACTTTC. It is translated as CASSEGLGTGANVLTF. The chain carries TRBV10-1 and TRBJ2-6; D possibly corresponds to TRBD1 (6 bases). This CDR3 is built from 16 residues. V was pared by 2 bases and J by 4 bases, with 12 bases between. CDR1 is WNHNN, CDR2 SYGVQD, per germline (reference sequence).

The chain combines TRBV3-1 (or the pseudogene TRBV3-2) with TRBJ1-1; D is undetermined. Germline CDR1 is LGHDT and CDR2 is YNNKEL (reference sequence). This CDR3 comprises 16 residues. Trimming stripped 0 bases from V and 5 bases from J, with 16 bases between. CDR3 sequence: CASSQEENRRGTEAFF. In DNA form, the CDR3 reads TGTGCCAGCAGCCAAGAGGAGAACAGAAGAGGGACTGAAGCTTTCTTT.

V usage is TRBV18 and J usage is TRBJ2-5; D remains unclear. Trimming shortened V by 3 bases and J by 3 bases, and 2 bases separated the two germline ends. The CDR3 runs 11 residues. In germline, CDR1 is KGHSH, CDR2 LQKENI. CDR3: CASSPEETQYF. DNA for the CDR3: TGTGCCAGCTCACCCGAAGAGACCCAGTACTTC.

CDR3 region: CASSPNPGYEQFF. The CDR3 DNA reads TGTGCCAGCAGTCCTAACCCCGGGTATGAGCAGTTCTTC. The J gene is TRBJ2-1, the V gene TRBV7-2, with no clear D. The CDR3 covers 13 residues. Germline CDR1 is SGHTA and CDR2 is FQGNSA. V lost 6 bases and J lost 8, with 14 bases in between. Full variable domain (outside the CDR3, taken from reference TRBV7-2 and TRBJ2-1): GAGVSQSPSNKVTEKGKDVELRCDPISGHTALYWYRQSLGQGLEFLIYFQGNSAPDKSGLPSDRFSAERTGGSVSTLTIQRTQQEDSAVYLCASSPNPGYEQFFGPGTRLTVL.

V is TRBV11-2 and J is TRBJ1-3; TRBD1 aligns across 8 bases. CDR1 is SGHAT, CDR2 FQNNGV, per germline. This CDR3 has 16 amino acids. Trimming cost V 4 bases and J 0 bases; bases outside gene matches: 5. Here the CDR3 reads CASSWDRLISGNTIYF. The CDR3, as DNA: TGTGCCAGCAGCTGGGACAGGTTAATCTCTGGAAACACCATATATTTT.

In DNA form, the CDR3 reads TGTGCCAGCAGCCAAGCTGGAGCCTACGAGCAGTACTTC. It yields the protein CASSQAGAYEQYF. The rearrangement links TRBV4-2 to TRBJ2-7; D remains unclear. V was cut by 1 base and J by 2 bases, with 6 bases left in between. CDR3 length: 13 residues. Germline CDR1 is LGHNA and CDR2 is YNFKEQ.

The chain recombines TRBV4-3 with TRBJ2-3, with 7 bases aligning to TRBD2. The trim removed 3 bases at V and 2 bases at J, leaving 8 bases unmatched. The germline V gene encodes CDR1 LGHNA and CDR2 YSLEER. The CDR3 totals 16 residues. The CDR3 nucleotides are TGCGCCAGCAGCCATGTAGCGGGCCAGAACACAGATACGCAGTATTTT. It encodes CASSHVAGQNTDTQYF.

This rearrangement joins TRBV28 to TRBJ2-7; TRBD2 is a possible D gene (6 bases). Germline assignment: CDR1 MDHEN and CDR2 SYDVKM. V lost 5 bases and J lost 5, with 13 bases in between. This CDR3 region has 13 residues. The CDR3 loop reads CASSPAGRDEQYV. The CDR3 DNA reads TGTGCCAGCAGTCCGGCGGGACGGGACGAGCAGTACGTC.

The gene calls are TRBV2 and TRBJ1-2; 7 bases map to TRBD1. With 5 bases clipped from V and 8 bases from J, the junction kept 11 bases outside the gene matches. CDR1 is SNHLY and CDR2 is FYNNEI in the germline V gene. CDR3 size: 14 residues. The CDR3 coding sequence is TGTGCCAGCAGTACGGGACACAGGGGAGGAGGCTACACCTTC. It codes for CASSTGHRGGGYTF.

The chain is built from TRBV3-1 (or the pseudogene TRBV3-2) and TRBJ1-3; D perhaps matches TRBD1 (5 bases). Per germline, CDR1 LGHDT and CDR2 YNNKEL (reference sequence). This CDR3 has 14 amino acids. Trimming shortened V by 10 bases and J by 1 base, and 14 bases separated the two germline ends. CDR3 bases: TGTGCCACCGAGACCCAGGGTTCTGGAAACACCATATATTTT. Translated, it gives CATETQGSGNTIYF.

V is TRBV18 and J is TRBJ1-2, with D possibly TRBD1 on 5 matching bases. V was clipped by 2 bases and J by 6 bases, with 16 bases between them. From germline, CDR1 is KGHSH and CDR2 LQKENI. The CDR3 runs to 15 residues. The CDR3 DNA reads TGTGCCAGCTCACCAGGGCAGGGAACCTCGAATGGCTACACCTTC. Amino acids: CASSPGQGTSNGYTF.

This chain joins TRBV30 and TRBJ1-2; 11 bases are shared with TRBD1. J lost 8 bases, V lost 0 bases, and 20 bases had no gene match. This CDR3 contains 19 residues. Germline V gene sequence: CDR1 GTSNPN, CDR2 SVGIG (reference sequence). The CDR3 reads CAWSVRIGVGGQGARGYTF. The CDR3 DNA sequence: TGTGCCTGGAGTGTACGGATCGGCGTAGGAGGACAGGGGGCGCGCGGCTACACCTTC.

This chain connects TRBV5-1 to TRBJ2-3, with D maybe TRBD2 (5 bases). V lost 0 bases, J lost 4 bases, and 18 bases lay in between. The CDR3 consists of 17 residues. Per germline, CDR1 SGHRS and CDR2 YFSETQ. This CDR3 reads CASSLGAMRDSADTQYF. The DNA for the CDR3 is TGCGCCAGCAGCTTGGGAGCAATGAGGGATAGTGCAGATACGCAGTATTTT.

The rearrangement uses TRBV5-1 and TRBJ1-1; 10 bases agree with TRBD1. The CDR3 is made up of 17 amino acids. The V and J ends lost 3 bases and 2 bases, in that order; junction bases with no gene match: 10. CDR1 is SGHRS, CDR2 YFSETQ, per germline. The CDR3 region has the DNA TGCGCCAGCAGCTGGCGGCCGGTGACAGGGGGCAACACTGAAGCTTTCTTT. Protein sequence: CASSWRPVTGGNTEAFF.

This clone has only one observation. The CDR3: CASSQGAGEGNQPQHF. The CDR3 DNA is TGTGCCAGCAGCCAAGGGGCAGGGGAAGGCAATCAGCCCCAGCATTTT. The chain links TRBV3-1 (or the pseudogene TRBV3-2) to TRBJ1-5, with a weak D call TRBD1 (6 bases). Germline V lookup: CDR1 LGHDT, CDR2 YNNKEL (reference sequence). V was shortened by 1 base and J by 2 bases, with 12 bases between the two germline ends. The CDR3 totals 16 residues.

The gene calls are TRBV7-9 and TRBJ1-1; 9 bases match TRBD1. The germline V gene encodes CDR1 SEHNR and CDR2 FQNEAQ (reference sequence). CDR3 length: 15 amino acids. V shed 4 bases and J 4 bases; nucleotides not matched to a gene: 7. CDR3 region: CASSSYRGRGTEAFF. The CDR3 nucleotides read TGTGCCAGCAGCTCCTACAGGGGGCGCGGCACTGAAGCTTTCTTT. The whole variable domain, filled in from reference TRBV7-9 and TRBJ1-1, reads DTGVSQNPRHKITKRGQNVTFRCDPISEHNRLYWYRQTLGQGPEFLTYFQNEAQLEKSRLLSDRFSAERPKGSFSTLEIQRTEQGDSAMYLCASSSYRGRGTEAFFGQGTRLTVV.

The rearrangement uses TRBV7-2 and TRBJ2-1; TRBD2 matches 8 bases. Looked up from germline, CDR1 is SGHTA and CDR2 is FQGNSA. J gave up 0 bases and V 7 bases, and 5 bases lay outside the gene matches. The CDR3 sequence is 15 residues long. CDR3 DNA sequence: TGTGCCAGCACCCTCGGGGGGGGCTCCTACAATGAGCAGTTCTTC. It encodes CASTLGGGSYNEQFF. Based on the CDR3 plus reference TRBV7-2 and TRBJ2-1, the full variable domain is GAGVSQSPSNKVTEKGKDVELRCDPISGHTALYWYRQSLGQGLEFLIYFQGNSAPDKSGLPSDRFSAERTGGSVSTLTIQRTQQEDSAVYLCASTLGGGSYNEQFFGPGTRLTVL.